This T cell receptor beta chain was sequenced for a study of shared clonotypes between healthy human individuals. Trimming shortened V by 5 bases and J by 4 bases, and 14 bases separated the two germline ends. This CDR3 comprises 14 residues. The V gene's germline CDR1 is MDHEN and CDR2 SYDVKM. Assay used: immunoSEQ multiplex PCR; TCRdb lists only in-frame clones, some missing. The data hold about 2.5 million clones, with around 93% observed a single time. This chain connects TRBV28 to TRBJ1-2; D ambiguous. Sequenced sample: naive CD4+ T cells from PBMCs. The subset: CD45RA+ positively selected. This clonotype originated in a man younger than 30 in good health. Some clones in this sample may be carry-over from other donors' samples. CDR3 nucleotide sequence: TGTGCCAGCAGTCTGAGGCGGCCGGCCTATGGCTACACCTTC. Amino acids: CASSLRRPAYGYTF.